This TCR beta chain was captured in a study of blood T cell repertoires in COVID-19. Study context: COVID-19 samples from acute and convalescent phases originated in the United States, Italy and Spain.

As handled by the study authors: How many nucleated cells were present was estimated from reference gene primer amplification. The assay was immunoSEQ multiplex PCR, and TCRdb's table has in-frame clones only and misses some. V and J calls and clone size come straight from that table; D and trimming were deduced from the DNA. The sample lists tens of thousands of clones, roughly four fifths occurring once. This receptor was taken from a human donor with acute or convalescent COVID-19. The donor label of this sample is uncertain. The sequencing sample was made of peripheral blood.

The CDR3 DNA reads as TGCAGCGTGCGCGGACTAGCGGGAGGTGGAGATACGCAGTATTTT. Its protein is CSVRGLAGGGDTQYF. The rearrangement uses TRBV29-1 and TRBJ2-3, with 14 bases fitting TRBD2. The CDR3 is 15 residues long. Germline trimming cut 6 bases from V and 5 bases from J; bases unmatched to any gene: 7. Germline values: CDR1 SQVTM, CDR2 ANQGSEA.